These 14 T cell receptor beta chains were sequenced from one sample in a study of T cells in Graves' hyperthyroidism and ophthalmopathy. Amplification of TCR beta CDR3 regions was performed using RNA transcripts as template. With the HTBI primer set, the TCR CDR3 went through a first round of RT-PCR. TCRdb used MiXCR to reprocess the multiplex PCR reads, holding one entry per CDR3 protein. The sample lists around 340,000 distinct CDR3 sequences, 18% occurring once. The sequenced material came from blood. The origin of the receptors is a woman between 40 and 50 years old with Graves' ophthalmopathy.

There are many counts of this clonotype. The J gene is TRBJ1-5, the V gene TRBV6-5; tentatively, D is TRBD1 (6 bases). The CDR3 covers 13 residues. The V end lost 5 bases, the J end lost 4 bases, and 9 bases lay between the germline ends. In germline, CDR1 is MNHEY, CDR2 SVGAGI. The CDR3, as DNA: TGTGCCAGCAGTACAGGGCCAAATCAGCCCCAGCATTTT. This gives the protein CASSTGPNQPQHF.

This clonotype was seen once. The chain couples TRBV28 to TRBJ2-7; no definite D call. V was shortened by 7 bases and J by 3 bases, with 19 bases between the two germline ends. The CDR3 totals 15 residues. The germline V gene encodes CDR1 MDHEN and CDR2 SYDVKM. The CDR3 DNA reads as TGTGCCAGCACCTCGTATGCCATCGCTAACTACGAGCAGTACTTC. Translated: CASTSYAIANYEQYF.

This clonotype appeared many times. The genes are TRBV11-2 and TRBJ2-5; D is perhaps TRBD1 (5 bases). The V end was cut by 1 base, the J end by 5 bases, with 14 bases between. Per germline, CDR1 SGHAT and CDR2 FQNNGV. This CDR3 is built from 15 residues. In nucleotides, the CDR3 is TGTGCCAGCAGCTTAGGTGGACAACCTCGGGAGACCCAGTACTTC. Encoded protein: CASSLGGQPRETQYF. Variable domain in full (rest from reference TRBV11-2 and TRBJ2-5): EAGVAQSPRYKIIEKRQSVAFWCNPISGHATLYWYQQILGQGPKLLIQFQNNGVVDDSQLPKDRFSAERLKGVDSTLKIQPAKLEDSAVYLCASSLGGQPRETQYFGPGTRLLVL.

This clonotype occurred many times. The genes are TRBV28 and TRBJ2-7; no reliable D call. Trimming cost V 4 bases and J 3 bases, with 7 bases left between them. Germline values: CDR1 MDHEN, CDR2 SYDVKM. This CDR3 contains 12 residues. CDR3 bases: TGTGCCAGCAGTTCAGGAGTCTACGAGCAGTACTTC. Translation gives CASSSGVYEQYF.

This clonotype showed up many times. The genes are TRBV6-1 and TRBJ1-5, with 9 bases fitting TRBD1. Germline V CDR1 and CDR2: MNHNS, SASEGT. CDR3 length equals 16 residues. Germline trimming cut 6 bases from V and 0 bases from J; bases unmatched to any gene: 6. The CDR3 coding sequence is TGTGCCAGCAGATCTGGGACAGGGAATAGCAATCAGCCCCAGCATTTT. This translates into CASRSGTGNSNQPQHF.

There are many counts of this clonotype. The chain is built from TRBV10-2 and TRBJ1-2, with TRBD1 as a possible D gene (5 bases). With 2 bases removed from V and 4 bases from J, the gap between germline ends came to 8 bases. This CDR3 spans 13 amino acids. Germline V gene data show CDR1 as WSHSY and CDR2 as SAAADI. The CDR3 DNA reads TGCGCCAGCAGTGAGCCTGGGGGCTATGGCTACACCTTC. It translates to CASSEPGGYGYTF.

V usage is TRBV28 and J usage is TRBJ2-7; perhaps TRBD1 as D (6 bases). This CDR3 comprises 14 residues. Germline CDR1 and CDR2: MDHEN and SYDVKM. V lost 4 bases and J lost 3, with 13 bases in between. CDR3 sequence (DNA): TGTGCCAGCAGTTCTGGGACAAATCTCTACGAGCAGTACTTC. This codes for CASSSGTNLYEQYF.

This clonotype was recorded many times. The CDR3 nucleotides read TGCAGTGCTAGAGATTACAGGACAGGGGGTTTTCAATTTGGCTACACCTTC. Protein sequence: CSARDYRTGGFQFGYTF. The chain employs TRBV20-1 and TRBJ1-2; 10 bases fit TRBD1. The CDR3 is 17 amino acids. Trimming cost V 0 bases and J 7 bases; bases outside gene matches: 14. From germline, CDR1 is DFQATT and CDR2 SNEGSKA (reference sequence).

The sample holds many counts of this clonotype. The chain uses TRBV11-2 and TRBJ1-1; no reliable D call. The V end was cut by 3 bases, the J end by 6 bases, with 17 bases between. Germline assignment: CDR1 SGHAT and CDR2 FQNNGV. There are 15 residues in the CDR3. The DNA for the CDR3 is TGTGCCAGCAGCTTGAAGTTCTCAGGACGGTCTGAAGCTTTCTTT. Protein: CASSLKFSGRSEAFF.

This clonotype was seen more than once but under ten times. This sequence joins TRBV28 and TRBJ2-7; TRBD2 aligns across 12 bases. CDR3 length: 17 amino acids. CDR1 and CDR2 (germline): MDHEN, SYDVKM. With V trimmed by 0 bases and J by 6 bases, 9 bases remained unmatched. CDR3 amino acids: CASSLWFGASGRGEQYF. In nucleotides, the CDR3 is TGTGCCAGCAGTTTATGGTTCGGGGCTAGCGGGAGGGGCGAGCAGTACTTC.

This clonotype was detected many times. The chain is built from TRBV4-1 and TRBJ1-2; tentative D call: TRBD1 (5 bases). The V end lost 1 base, the J end lost 4 bases, and 16 bases lay between the germline ends. Germline V gene sequence: CDR1 MGHRA, CDR2 YSYEKL. CDR3 length: 16 amino acids. The CDR3 nucleotides read TGCGCCAGCAGCCAAGGTCGGGGCGGCACCTCCTATGGCTACACCTTC. Its protein product is CASSQGRGGTSYGYTF.

The chain carries TRBV6-1 and TRBJ1-2; 7 bases are a match to TRBD1. Unmatched junction bases numbered 8, after V lost 5 bases and J lost 8 bases. This CDR3 is built from 13 residues. Germline CDR1 is MNHNS and CDR2 is SASEGT. The CDR3 nucleotides read TGTGCCAGCAGTCCCCCAGGGGGGGACGGCTACACCTTC. Amino acids: CASSPPGGDGYTF.

In this sample, this clonotype turned up many times. The rearrangement uses TRBV12-3 or TRBV12-4 and TRBJ2-7, with unresolved D. This CDR3 has 14 amino acids. Trimming stripped 6 bases from V and 0 bases from J, with 12 bases between. CDR3 coding DNA: TGTGCCAGCAGCCGGGTGGGGTCCTCCTACGAGCAGTACTTC. Protein: CASSRVGSSYEQYF.

This clonotype occurred many times. The chain has TRBV18 and TRBJ1-1; no clear D. Germline V gene lookup returns CDR1 KGHSH and CDR2 LQKENI. The ends were cut back, 0 bases at V and 1 base at J, with 9 bases in the middle. The CDR3 is 15 residues long. The CDR3 sequence: CASSPPGHQNTEAFF. DNA for the CDR3: TGTGCCAGCTCACCACCTGGGCACCAGAACACTGAAGCTTTCTTT. Combining the CDR3 with reference TRBV18 and TRBJ1-1 gives the whole variable domain NAGVMQNPRHLVRRRGQEARLRCSPMKGHSHVYWYRQLPEEGLKFMVYLQKENIIDESGMPKERFSAEFPKEGPSILRIQQVVRGDSAAYFCASSPPGHQNTEAFFGQGTRLTVV.